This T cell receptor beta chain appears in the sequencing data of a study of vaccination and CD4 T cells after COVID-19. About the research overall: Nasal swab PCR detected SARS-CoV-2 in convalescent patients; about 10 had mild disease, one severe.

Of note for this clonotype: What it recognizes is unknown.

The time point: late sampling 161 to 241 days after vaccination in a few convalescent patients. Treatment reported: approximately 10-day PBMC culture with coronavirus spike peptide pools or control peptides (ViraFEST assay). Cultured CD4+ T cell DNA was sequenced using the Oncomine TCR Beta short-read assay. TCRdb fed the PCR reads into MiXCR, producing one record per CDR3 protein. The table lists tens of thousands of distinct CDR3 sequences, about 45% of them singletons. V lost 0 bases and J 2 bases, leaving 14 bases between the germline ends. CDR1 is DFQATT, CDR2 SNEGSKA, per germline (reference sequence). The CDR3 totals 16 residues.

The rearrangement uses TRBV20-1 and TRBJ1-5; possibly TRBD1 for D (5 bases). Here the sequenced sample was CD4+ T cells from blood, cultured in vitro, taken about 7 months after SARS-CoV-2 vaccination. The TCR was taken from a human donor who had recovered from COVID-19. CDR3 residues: CSAREGPRLGNQPQHF. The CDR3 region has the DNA TGCAGTGCTAGAGAGGGACCTCGGCTGGGCAATCAGCCCCAGCATTTT.